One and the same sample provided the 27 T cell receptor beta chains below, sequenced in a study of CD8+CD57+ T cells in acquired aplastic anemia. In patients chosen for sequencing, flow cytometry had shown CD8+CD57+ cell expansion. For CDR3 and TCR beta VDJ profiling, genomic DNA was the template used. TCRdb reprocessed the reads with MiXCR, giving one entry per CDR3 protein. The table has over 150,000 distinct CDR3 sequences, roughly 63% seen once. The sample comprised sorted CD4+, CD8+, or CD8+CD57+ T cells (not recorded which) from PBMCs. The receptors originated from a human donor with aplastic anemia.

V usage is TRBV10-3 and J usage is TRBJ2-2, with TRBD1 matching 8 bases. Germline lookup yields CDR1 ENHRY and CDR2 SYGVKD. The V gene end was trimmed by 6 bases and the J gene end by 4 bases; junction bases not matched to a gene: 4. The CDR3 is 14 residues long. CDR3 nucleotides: TGTGCCATCAGGACAGGGGTAACCACCGGGGAGCTGTTTTTT. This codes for CAIRTGVTTGELFF.

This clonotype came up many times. The CDR3 DNA reads as TGTGCCAGCAGTTCCTTGGGAGAAGGGATCAACACTGAAGCTTTCTTT. It specifies CASSSLGEGINTEAFF. V gene TRBV12-3 or TRBV12-4 combines with J gene TRBJ1-1; D call uncertain. The germline V and J ends were trimmed by 4 bases and 2 bases, with 17 bases remaining between them. The length of the CDR3 is 16 residues.

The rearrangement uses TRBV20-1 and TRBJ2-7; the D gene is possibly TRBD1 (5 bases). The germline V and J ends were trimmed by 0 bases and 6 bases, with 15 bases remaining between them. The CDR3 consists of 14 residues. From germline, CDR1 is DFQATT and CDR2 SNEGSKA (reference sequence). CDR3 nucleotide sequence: TGCAGTGCTAGAGATGGAACAGGTTGGGGCGAGCAGTACTTC. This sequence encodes CSARDGTGWGEQYF.

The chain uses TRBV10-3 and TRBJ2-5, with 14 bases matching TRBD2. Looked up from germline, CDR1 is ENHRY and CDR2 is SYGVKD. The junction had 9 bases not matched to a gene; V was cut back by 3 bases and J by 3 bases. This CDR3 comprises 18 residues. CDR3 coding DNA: TGTGCCATCAGTGAAGCGGGACTAGCGGGGGAAAATAAAGAGACCCAGTACTTC. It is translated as CAISEAGLAGENKETQYF.

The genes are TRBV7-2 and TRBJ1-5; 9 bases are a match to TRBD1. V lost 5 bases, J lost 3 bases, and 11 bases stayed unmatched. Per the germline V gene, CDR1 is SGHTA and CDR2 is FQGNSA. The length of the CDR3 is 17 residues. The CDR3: CASSRGGGQGYNQPQHF. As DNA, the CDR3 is TGTGCCAGCAGCCGCGGGGGGGGACAGGGTTACAATCAGCCCCAGCATTTT.

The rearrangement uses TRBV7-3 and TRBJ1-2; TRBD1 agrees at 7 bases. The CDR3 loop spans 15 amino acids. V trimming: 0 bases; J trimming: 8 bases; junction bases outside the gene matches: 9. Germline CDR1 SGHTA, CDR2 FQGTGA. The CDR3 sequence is CASSLTGGDSRGYTF. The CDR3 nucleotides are TGTGCCAGCAGCTTAACGGGGGGGGACAGTAGAGGCTACACCTTC. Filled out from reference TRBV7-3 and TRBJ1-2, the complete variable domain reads GAGVSQTPSNKVTEKGKYVELRCDPISGHTALYWYRQSLGQGPEFLIYFQGTGAADDSGLPNDRFFAVRPEGSVSTLKIQRTERGDSAVYLCASSLTGGDSRGYTFGSGTRLTVV.

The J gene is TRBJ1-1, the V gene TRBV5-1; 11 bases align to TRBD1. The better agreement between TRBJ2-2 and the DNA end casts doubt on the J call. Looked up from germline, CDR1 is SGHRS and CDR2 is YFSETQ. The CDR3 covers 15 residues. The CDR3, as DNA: TGCGCCAGCAGCTTGGCGGGACAGGGGGCCGGGGAGCTGTTTTTT. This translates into CASSLAGQGAGELFF.

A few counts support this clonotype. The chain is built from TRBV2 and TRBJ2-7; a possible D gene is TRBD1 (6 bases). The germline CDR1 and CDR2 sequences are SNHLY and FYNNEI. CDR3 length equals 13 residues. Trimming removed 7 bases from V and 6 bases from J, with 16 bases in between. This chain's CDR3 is CASTSGTGSEQYF. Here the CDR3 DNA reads TGTGCCAGCACCTCGGGAACAGGGTCCGAGCAGTACTTC. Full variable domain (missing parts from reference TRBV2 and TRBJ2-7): EPEVTQTPSHQVTQMGQEVILRCVPISNHLYFYWYRQILGQKVEFLVSFYNNEISEKSEIFDDQFSVERPDGSNFTLKIRSTKLEDSAMYFCASTSGTGSEQYFGPGTRLTVT.

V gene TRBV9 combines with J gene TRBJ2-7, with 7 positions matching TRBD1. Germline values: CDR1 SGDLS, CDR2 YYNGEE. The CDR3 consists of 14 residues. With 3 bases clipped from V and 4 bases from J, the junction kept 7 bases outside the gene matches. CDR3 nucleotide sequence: TGTGCCAGCAGCGGACAGGGCACCGGTTACGAGCAGTACTTC. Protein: CASSGQGTGYEQYF.

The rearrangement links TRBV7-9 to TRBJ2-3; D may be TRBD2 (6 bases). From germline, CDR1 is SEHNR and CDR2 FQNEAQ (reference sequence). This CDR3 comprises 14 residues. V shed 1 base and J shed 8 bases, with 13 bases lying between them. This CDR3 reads CASSLEADSGTQYF. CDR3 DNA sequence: TGTGCCAGCAGCTTAGAAGCAGATAGCGGTACGCAGTATTTT.

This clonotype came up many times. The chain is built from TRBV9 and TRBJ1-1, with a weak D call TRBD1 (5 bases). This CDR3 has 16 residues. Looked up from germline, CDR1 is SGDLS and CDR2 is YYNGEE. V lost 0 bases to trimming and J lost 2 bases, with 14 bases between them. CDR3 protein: CASSVGPGQGNTEAFF. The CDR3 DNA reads TGTGCCAGCAGCGTAGGGCCGGGGCAGGGAAACACTGAAGCTTTCTTT.

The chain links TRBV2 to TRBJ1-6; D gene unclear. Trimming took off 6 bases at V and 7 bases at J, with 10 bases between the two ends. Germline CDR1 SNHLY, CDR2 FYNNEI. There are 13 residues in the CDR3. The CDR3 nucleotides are TGTGCCAGCAGCTATACGTTAAATTCACCCCTCCACTTT. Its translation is CASSYTLNSPLHF.

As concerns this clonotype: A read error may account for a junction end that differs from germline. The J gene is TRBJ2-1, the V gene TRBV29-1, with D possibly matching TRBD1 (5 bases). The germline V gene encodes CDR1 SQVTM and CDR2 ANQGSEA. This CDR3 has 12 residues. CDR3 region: CSVDGASKWRDF. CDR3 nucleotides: TGCAGCGTTGATGGGGCATCTAAGTGGAGAGACTTC.

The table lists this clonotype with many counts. For the CDR3, the DNA is TGTGCCAGCAGTTCATCAGGGGGACTGAACTATGGCTACACCTTC. It yields the protein CASSSSGGLNYGYTF. This chain links TRBV27 with TRBJ1-2; 7 positions match TRBD1. After removal of 4 bases from V and 2 bases from J, the junction contained 7 bases not matched to a gene. The CDR3 contains 15 residues. Germline values: CDR1 MNHEY, CDR2 SMNVEV (reference sequence).

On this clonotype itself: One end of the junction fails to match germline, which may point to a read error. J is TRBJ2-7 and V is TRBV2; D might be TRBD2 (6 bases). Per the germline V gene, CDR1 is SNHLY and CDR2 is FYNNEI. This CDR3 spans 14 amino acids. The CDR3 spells CASSLYAGSCEQYF. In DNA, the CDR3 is TGTGCCAGCAGCCTCTACGCGGGGTCCTGCGAGCAGTACTTC.

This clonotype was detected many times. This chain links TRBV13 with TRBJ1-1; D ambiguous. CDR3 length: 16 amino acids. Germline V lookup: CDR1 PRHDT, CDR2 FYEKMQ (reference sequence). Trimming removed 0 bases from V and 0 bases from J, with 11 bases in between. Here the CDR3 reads CASSLGAWTLNTEAFF. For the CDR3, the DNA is TGTGCCAGCAGCTTAGGGGCTTGGACCTTGAACACTGAAGCTTTCTTT.

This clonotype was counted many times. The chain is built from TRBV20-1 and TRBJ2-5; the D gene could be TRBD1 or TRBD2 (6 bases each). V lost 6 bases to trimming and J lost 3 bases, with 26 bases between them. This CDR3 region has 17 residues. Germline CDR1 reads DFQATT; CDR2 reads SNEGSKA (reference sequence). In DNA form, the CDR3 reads TGCAGTGCATCCTACAGGGAGGCCCCGCCAAACGAAGAGACCCAGTACTTC. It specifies CSASYREAPPNEETQYF.

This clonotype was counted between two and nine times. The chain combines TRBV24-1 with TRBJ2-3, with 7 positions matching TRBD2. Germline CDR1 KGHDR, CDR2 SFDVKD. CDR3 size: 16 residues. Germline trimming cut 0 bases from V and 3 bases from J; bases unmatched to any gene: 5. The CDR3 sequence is CATSDLRAGVTDTQYF. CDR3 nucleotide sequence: TGTGCCACCAGTGATTTGCGGGCGGGAGTGACAGATACGCAGTATTTT.

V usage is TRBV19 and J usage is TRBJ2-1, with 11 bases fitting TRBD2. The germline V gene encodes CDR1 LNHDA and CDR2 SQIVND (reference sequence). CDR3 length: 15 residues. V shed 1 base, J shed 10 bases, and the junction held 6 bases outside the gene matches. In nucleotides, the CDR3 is TGTGCCAGTAGTATAGGGACTAGCGGGCAAGGGGAGCAGTTCTTC. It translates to CASSIGTSGQGEQFF.

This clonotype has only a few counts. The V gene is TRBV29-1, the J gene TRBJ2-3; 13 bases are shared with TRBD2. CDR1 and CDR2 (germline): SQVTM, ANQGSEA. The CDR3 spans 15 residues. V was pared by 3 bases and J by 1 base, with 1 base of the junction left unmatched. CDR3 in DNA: TGCAGCGTTGATGGACTAGCGGGGGGCACAGATACGCAGTATTTT. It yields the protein CSVDGLAGGTDTQYF.

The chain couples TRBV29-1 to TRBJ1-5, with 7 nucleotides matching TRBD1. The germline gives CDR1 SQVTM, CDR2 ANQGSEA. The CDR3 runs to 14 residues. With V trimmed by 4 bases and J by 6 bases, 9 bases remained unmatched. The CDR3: CSVAVGGGPQPQHF. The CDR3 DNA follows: TGCAGCGTTGCAGTAGGGGGCGGTCCTCAGCCCCAGCATTTT.

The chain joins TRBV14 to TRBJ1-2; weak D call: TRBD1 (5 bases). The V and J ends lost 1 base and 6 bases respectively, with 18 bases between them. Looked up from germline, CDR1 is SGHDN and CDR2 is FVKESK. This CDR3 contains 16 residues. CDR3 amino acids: CASSQVMGGGDHGYTF. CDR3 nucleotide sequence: TGTGCCAGCAGCCAAGTTATGGGGGGAGGAGATCATGGCTACACCTTC. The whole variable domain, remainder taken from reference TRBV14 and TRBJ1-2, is EAGVTQFPSHSVIEKGQTVTLRCDPISGHDNLYWYRRVMGKEIKFLLHFVKESKQDESGMPNNRFLAERTGGTYSTLKVQPAELEDSGVYFCASSQVMGGGDHGYTFGSGTRLTVV.

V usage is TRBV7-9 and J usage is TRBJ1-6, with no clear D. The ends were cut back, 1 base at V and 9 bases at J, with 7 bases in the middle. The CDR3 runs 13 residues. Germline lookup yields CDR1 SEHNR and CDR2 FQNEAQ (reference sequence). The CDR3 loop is CASSLDRSSPLHF. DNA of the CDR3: TGTGCCAGCAGCTTAGATCGGAGTTCACCCCTCCACTTT.

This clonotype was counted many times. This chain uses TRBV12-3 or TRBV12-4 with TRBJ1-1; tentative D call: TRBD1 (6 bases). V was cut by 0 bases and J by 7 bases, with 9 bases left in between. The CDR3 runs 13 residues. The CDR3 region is CASSLAGQIEAFF. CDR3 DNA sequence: TGTGCCAGCAGTTTAGCCGGACAGATTGAAGCTTTCTTT.

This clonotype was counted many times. The CDR3 DNA follows: TGTGCCAGTAGTATTCAGGGGGCGACGAACACTGAAGCTTTCTTT. Translated, it gives CASSIQGATNTEAFF. V gene TRBV19 combines with J gene TRBJ1-1; 8 nucleotides agree with TRBD1. The germline V gene encodes CDR1 LNHDA and CDR2 SQIVND (reference sequence). The V and J ends lost 3 bases and 1 base, in that order; junction bases with no gene match: 4. This CDR3 has 15 residues. The whole variable domain, remainder taken from reference TRBV19 and TRBJ1-1, is DGGITQSPKYLFRKEGQNVTLSCEQNLNHDAMYWYRQDPGQGLRLIYYSQIVNDFQKGDIAEGYSVSREKKESFPLTVTSAQKNPTAFYLCASSIQGATNTEAFFGQGTRLTVV.

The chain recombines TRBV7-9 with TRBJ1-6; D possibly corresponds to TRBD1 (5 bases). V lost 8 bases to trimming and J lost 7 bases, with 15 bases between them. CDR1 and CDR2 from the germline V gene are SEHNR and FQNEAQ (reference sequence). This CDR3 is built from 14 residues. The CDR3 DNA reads TGTGCCAGCGGGGGATTGGCAGCAAATTCACCCCTCCACTTT. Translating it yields CASGGLAANSPLHF.

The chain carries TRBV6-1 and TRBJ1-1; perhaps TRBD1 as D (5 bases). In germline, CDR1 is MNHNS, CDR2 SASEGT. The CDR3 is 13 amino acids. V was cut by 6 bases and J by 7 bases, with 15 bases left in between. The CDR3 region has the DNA TGTGCCAGCAGCGAGGTACAGGTCGGTGAAGCTTTCTTT. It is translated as CASSEVQVGEAFF.